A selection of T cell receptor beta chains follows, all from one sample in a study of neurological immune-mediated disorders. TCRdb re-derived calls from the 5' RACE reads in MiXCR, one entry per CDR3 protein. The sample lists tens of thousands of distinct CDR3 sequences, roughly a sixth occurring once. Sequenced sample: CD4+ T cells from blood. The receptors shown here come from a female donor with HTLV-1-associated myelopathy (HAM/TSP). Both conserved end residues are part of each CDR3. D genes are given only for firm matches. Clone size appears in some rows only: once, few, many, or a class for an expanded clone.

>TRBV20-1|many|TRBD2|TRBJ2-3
TGCAGTGCCCCTGATAGCGGGGGGGTTAAAGATACGCAGTATTTT
CSAPDSGGVKDTQYF
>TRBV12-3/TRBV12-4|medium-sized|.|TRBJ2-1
TGTGCCAGCAGTTTAGCGCTAACGGCCAATGAGCAGTTCTTC
CASSLALTANEQFF
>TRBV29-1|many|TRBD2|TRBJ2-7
TGCAGCGTTGTGGCTAGCGGGGACTACGAGCAGTACTTC
CSVVASGDYEQYF
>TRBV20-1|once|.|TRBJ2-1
TGCAGTGCTGGGAGCTCCTACAATGAGCAGTTCTTC
CSAGSSYNEQFF
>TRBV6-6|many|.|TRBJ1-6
TGTGCCGTTACGGGGTCGCCCACCTCCTATAATTCACCCCTCCACTTT
CAVTGSPTSYNSPLHF
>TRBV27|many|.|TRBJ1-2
TGTGCCAGCAGTTTAACCAGGCACTATGGCTACACCTTC
CASSLTRHYGYTF
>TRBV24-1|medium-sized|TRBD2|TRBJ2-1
TGTGCCACCAGGGAAACGGGAGGGAACAATGAGCAGTTCTTC
CATRETGGNNEQFF
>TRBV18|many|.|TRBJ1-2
TGTGCCAGCTCACCACTGACAGAGACCTCCTATGGCTACACCTTC
CASSPLTETSYGYTF
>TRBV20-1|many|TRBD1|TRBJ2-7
TGCAGTGCTAGAAGGGGACAGAACTACGAGCAGTACTTC
CSARRGQNYEQYF
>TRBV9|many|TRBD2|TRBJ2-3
TGTGCCAGCAGCGTAGTTACGGGAGGGACAGATACGCAGTATTTT
CASSVVTGGTDTQYF
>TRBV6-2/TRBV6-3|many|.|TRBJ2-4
TGTGCCAGCAGTCAGGGAAACATTCAGTACTTC
CASSQGNIQYF
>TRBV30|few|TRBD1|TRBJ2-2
TGTGCCTGGAGCTCAGGACAGGGGGAGGCCGGGGAGCTGTTTTTT
CAWSSGQGEAGELFF
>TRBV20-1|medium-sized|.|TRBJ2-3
TGCAGTGCTGCCCAGGGGGGTACGCAGTATTTT
CSAAQGGTQYF
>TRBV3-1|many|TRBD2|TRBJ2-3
TGTGCCAGCAGCCAAGGGTTAACTAGCGCTCTAGGGGATACGCAGTATTTT
CASSQGLTSALGDTQYF
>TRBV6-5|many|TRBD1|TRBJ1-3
TGTGCCAGCAGTTCCACAGGGGCTATCTCTGGAAACACCATATATTTT
CASSSTGAISGNTIYF
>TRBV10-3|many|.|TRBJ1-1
TGTGCCATCTCGACTACGGGTTGGGCTGAAGCTTTCTTT
CAISTTGWAEAFF
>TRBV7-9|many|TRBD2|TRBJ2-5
TGTGCCAGCAGCTTTTTACTCGGGACTAGCGGGAGCGTCGGAGAGACCCAGTACTTC
CASSFLLGTSGSVGETQYF
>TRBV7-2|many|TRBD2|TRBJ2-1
TGTGCCAGCAGCCAGAGCGGGGCTCCCTACAATGAGCAGTTCTTC
CASSQSGAPYNEQFF
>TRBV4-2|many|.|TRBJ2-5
TGTGCCAGCAGCCAATCACTAGTTGGAGAGACCCAGTACTTC
CASSQSLVGETQYF
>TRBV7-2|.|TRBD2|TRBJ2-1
TGTGCCAGCAGGACTAGCAGCTACAATGAGCAGTTCTTC
CASRTSSYNEQFF
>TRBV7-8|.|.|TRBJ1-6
TGTGCCAGCAGCTTCCGGGATAGGCGTTCACCCCTCCACTTT
CASSFRDRRSPLHF
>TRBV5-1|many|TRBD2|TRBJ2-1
TGCGCCAGCAGCTTAGGACTAGCGGGGGCGGGGGAGCAGTTCTTC
CASSLGLAGAGEQFF
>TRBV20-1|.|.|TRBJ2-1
TGCAGCACCCCCAATCAGCCCGATGCGCAGATCTTC
CSTPNQPDAQIF
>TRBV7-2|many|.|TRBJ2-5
TGTGCCAGCAGTAGCCAAGAGACCCAGTACTTC
CASSSQETQYF
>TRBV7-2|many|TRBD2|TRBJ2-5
TGTGCCAGCAGCCTTAGCGGGGTGGGAGAGACCCAGTACTTC
CASSLSGVGETQYF
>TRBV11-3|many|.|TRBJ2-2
TGTGCCAGCAGCCTTCAGGGGCTCACCGGGGAGCTGTTTTTT
CASSLQGLTGELFF
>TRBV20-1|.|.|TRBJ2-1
TGCAGTGCTCAGCCCCCGGCAGGGGGGCACAATGAGCAGTTCTTC
CSAQPPAGGHNEQFF
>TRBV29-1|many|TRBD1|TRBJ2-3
TGCAGCGTTGGTGCTGGACAGGTGTACACAGATACGCAGTATTTT
CSVGAGQVYTDTQYF
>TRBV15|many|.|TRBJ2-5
TGTGCCACCAGCAGAGGTATCACGGAGACCCAGTACTTC
CATSRGITETQYF
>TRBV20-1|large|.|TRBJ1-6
TGCAGTGCCACCACCATCGGGGCTAATTTACCCCTCCACTTT
CSATTIGANLPLHF
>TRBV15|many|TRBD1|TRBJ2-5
TGTGCCACCAGCCCGCGGACAGGTTGGGAAGAGACCCAGTACTTC
CATSPRTGWEETQYF
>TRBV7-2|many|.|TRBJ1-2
TGTGCCAGCAGCTTATGGGGGCCCTTGGAGTATGGCTACACCTTC
CASSLWGPLEYGYTF
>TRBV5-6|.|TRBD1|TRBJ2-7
TGTGCCAGCAGCTTGACGGGACAGGGCTTCTCCTACGAGCAGTACTTC
CASSLTGQGFSYEQYF
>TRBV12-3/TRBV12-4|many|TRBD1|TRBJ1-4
TGTGCCAGCAGCGCTGCACCGGGACAGGGGGGTGAAAAACTGTTTTTT
CASSAAPGQGGEKLFF
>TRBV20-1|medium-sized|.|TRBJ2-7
TGCAGTGCTAGAGATCCCTCGAACGAGCAGTACTTC
CSARDPSNEQYF
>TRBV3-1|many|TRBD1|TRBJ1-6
TGTGCCAGCAGGAGCACAGGGGCCTATAATTCACCCCTCCACTTT
CASRSTGAYNSPLHF
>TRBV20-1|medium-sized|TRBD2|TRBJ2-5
TGCAGTGCTACGGGACTAGCGGAGGAGACCCAGTACTTC
CSATGLAEETQYF
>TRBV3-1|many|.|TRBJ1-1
TGTGCCAGCAGCCAAAGGGGCACTGAAGCTTTCTTT
CASSQRGTEAFF
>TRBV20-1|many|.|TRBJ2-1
TGCAGTGCTAGATCTTTCAGCAATGAGCAGTTCTTC
CSARSFSNEQFF
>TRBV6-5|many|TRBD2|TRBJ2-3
TGTGCCAGCAGCGCCCTAGCGGACCGGGCAGATACGCAGTATTTT
CASSALADRADTQYF
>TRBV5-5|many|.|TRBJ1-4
TGTGCTAGCAGCTTGGAGGGGCTAGGCGCTGAAAAACTGTTTTTT
CASSLEGLGAEKLFF
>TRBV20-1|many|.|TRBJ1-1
TGCAGTGCTAGGAAATCTACAGGAACTGAAGCTTTCTTT
CSARKSTGTEAFF
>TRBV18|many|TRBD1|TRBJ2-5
TGTGCCAGCTCACCAGTGGGACAGACTCAAGAGACCCAGTACTTC
CASSPVGQTQETQYF
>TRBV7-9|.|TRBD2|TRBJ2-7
TGTGCCACTTCATCCGGGACTAGCGGGGGGGTCTCTGGCGAGCAGTACTTC
CATSSGTSGGVSGEQYF
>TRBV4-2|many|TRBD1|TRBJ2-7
TGTGCCAGCAGCCAAGAGGGCTCCGGACAGGGATACGAGCAGTACTTC
CASSQEGSGQGYEQYF
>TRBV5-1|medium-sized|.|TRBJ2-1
TGCGCCAGCAGCTTGGCCGGGACTGAGCAGTTCTTC
CASSLAGTEQFF
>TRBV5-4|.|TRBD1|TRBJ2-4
TGTGCCAGCAGCAAAGGACAGGATAGCATTCAGTACTTC
CASSKGQDSIQYF
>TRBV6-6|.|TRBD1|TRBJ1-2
TGTGCCAGCAGCAAATTCGCAGGGGGCTATGGCTACACCTTC
CASSKFAGGYGYTF
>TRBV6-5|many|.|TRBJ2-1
TGTGCCAGCACTCCCCCGCCCTCTCGGGGTAGGGCCAACAATGAGCAGTTCTTC
CASTPPPSRGRANNEQFF
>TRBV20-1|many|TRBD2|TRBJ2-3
TGCAGTGCTATTCTCCCGGCGGGGGTGTACACAGATACGCAGTATTTT
CSAILPAGVYTDTQYF
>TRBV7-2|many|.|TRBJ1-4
TGTGCCAGCAGCTTAGCCGACAGGCTCCTTAATGAAAAACTGTTTTTT
CASSLADRLLNEKLFF
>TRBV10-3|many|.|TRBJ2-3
TGTGCCATCAGTGAGAGCTGGGCAGATACGCAGTATTTT
CAISESWADTQYF
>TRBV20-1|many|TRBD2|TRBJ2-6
TGCAGTGCTAGAGAGCCTGGGAGGGGCGTCCTGACTTTC
CSAREPGRGVLTF